These T cell receptor beta chains were read from a single sample in a study of shared clonotypes between healthy human individuals. Sequencing was performed with immunoSEQ multiplex PCR; in TCRdb, only in-frame clones are kept and a portion is missing. The repertoire includes over a million clones, over 95% of them detected once, and 0.95% to 1.5% sits in the top ten. Sequenced sample: naive CD4+ T cells sorted from blood. The source of these receptors is a man between 25 and 39 years old in good health. Both conserved end residues are part of each CDR3. The D gene is left open where the match is weak. Expanded clones get a size class; other rows say once, few or many, or leave the size out.

TRBV5-1,NA,NA,TRBJ1-1,TGCGCCAGCAGCTTGGAAATCCACCCCGCCACTGAAGCTTTCTTT,CASSLEIHPATEAFF
TRBV28,NA,NA,TRBJ1-5,TGTGCCAGCAGTTTGAGGAGGGGGAGCAATCAGCCCCAGCATTTT,CASSLRRGSNQPQHF
TRBV6-6,NA,NA,TRBJ2-1,TGTGCCAGCAGTTACGTCAGGGCATCCTACAATGAGCAGTTCTTC,CASSYVRASYNEQFF
TRBV5-1,NA,TRBD1,TRBJ1-3,TGCGCCAGCAGCTCCCGGGACAGGGGTGGTGGAAACACCATATATTTT,CASSSRDRGGGNTIYF
TRBV7-9,NA,NA,TRBJ2-5,TGTGCCAGCAGCTTAGCGATCGGTTTGGGGGCCCAGTACTTC,CASSLAIGLGAQYF
TRBV28,NA,NA,TRBJ1-5,TGTGCCAGCAGTTTATCTGGTCGGGGAGGCAATCAGCCCCAGCATTTT,CASSLSGRGGNQPQHF
TRBV5-1,NA,TRBD2,TRBJ2-1,TGCGCCAGCAGCTCCGGACTTCTAGCGGGGGCCTACAATGAGCAGTTCTTC,CASSSGLLAGAYNEQFF
TRBV4-3,NA,NA,TRBJ2-2,TGCGCCAGCAGCCGACTCACCGGGGAGCTGTTTTTT,CASSRLTGELFF
TRBV2,once,NA,TRBJ1-5,TGTGCCAGCAGCGGTGACAGCGAGCGGCCCCAGCATTTT,CASSGDSERPQHF
TRBV9,NA,NA,TRBJ1-4,TGTGCCAGCAGCGTAGCGGGAGGAACTAATGAAAAACTGTTTTTT,CASSVAGGTNEKLFF
TRBV2,many,NA,TRBJ1-1,TGTGCCAGCTCATACGCTGCTGAAGCTTTCTTT,CASSYAAEAFF
TRBV28,once,TRBD2,TRBJ2-7,TGTGCCAGCAGTCCAAGCGGGAGTAGGACCTACGAGCAGTACTTC,CASSPSGSRTYEQYF
TRBV5-4,NA,NA,TRBJ2-7,TGTGCCAGCAGCTTGGCGAGGCAGGGAACCGAGCAGTACTTC,CASSLARQGTEQYF
TRBV5-4,NA,TRBD2,TRBJ2-3,TGTGCCAGCAGGCCATTAGCGGGATACACAGATACGCAGTATTTT,CASRPLAGYTDTQYF
TRBV28,once,NA,TRBJ1-1,TGTGCCAGCAAGCCAGGGAAATACACTGAAGCTTTCTTT,CASKPGKYTEAFF
TRBV6-1,NA,NA,TRBJ1-4,TGTGCCAGCAGTGAAGAACGGGTGGCTAATGAAAAACTGTTTTTT,CASSEERVANEKLFF
TRBV6-6,NA,TRBD1,TRBJ2-5,TGTGCCAGCAGTAGGACAGGGGCCATAGCCCAAGAGACCCAGTACTTC,CASSRTGAIAQETQYF
TRBV14,NA,NA,TRBJ2-2,TGTGCCAGCAGCCAACACTCGACTGGGTCGGCCGGGGAGCTGTTTTTT,CASSQHSTGSAGELFF
TRBV9,NA,TRBD1,TRBJ1-1,TGTGCCAGCAGCGTAGGGACAGGGAGTATGGCTGAAGCTTTCTTT,CASSVGTGSMAEAFF
TRBV18,NA,NA,TRBJ1-1,TGTGCCAGCTCAGCGACAGCCCAGAACACTGAAGCTTTCTTT,CASSATAQNTEAFF
TRBV7-6,NA,NA,TRBJ2-7,TGTGCCAGCAGCTTGGAGGGCGTCAGTCTGGGCGAGCAGTACTTC,CASSLEGVSLGEQYF
TRBV28,NA,NA,TRBJ2-1,TGTGCCAGCAGAACAAGACGAGGGAATGAGCAGTTCTTC,CASRTRRGNEQFF
TRBV18,NA,TRBD2,TRBJ2-7,TGTGCCAGCCGCTCTAGCGGGAGTAGCTACGAGCAGTACTTC,CASRSSGSSYEQYF
TRBV28,NA,NA,TRBJ1-5,TGTGCCAGCAGTGCGGCTGCGGCCGCCAGGGGTTTTGAACAGCCCCAGCATTTT,CASSAAAAARGFEQPQHF
TRBV18,once,TRBD2,TRBJ2-7,TGTGCCAGCTCACCACCGACTAGCGGATTCTACGAGCAGTACTTC,CASSPPTSGFYEQYF
TRBV6-5,NA,TRBD2,TRBJ2-5,TGTGCCAGCAGTTACGGAGGGAGGGGTGCCGAGACCCAGTACTTC,CASSYGGRGAETQYF
TRBV7-2,NA,NA,TRBJ2-7,TGTGCCAGCTCGGAAATAAAACAGGGTTACGAGCAGTACTTC,CASSEIKQGYEQYF
TRBV16,NA,NA,TRBJ1-2,TGTGCCAGCAGCCAAAAACAGGAAAACTATGGCTACACCTTC,CASSQKQENYGYTF
TRBV28,NA,NA,TRBJ1-2,TGTGCCAGCAAAATGGGGACTAACGGCTACACCTTC,CASKMGTNGYTF
TRBV5-1,NA,TRBD1,TRBJ1-1,TGCGCCAGCAGCTTGCACGACAGGGGATACACTGAAGCTTTCTTT,CASSLHDRGYTEAFF
TRBV9,NA,NA,TRBJ2-3,TGTGCCAGCAGCGAGAGCGGGACAGATACGCAGTATTTT,CASSESGTDTQYF
TRBV10-3,NA,TRBD2,TRBJ2-7,TGTGCCATCGCGGGGGTGGAATACGAGCAGTACTTC,CAIAGVEYEQYF
TRBV5-6,NA,TRBD2,TRBJ2-3,TGTGCCAGCACCCCGGGGACGGGGAGGGCCGCGGATACGCAGTATTTT,CASTPGTGRAADTQYF
TRBV21-1,NA,NA,TRBJ2-3,TGTGCCAGCAGCAAAAAGGACAGGGGGAGGACAGATACGCAGTATTTT,CASSKKDRGRTDTQYF
TRBV9,NA,TRBD1,TRBJ1-2,TGTGCCAGCAGCGTGATGGACAGGCCTTACGGAGGCTACACCTTC,CASSVMDRPYGGYTF
TRBV27,NA,TRBD1,TRBJ2-5,TGTGCCAGCGGGGGACAGGGGAGAAGAGAGACCCAGTACTTC,CASGGQGRRETQYF
TRBV20-1,NA,NA,TRBJ2-7,TGCAGTGCCCACTCGCCCGGCGAGCAGTACTTC,CSAHSPGEQYF
TRBV20-1,NA,NA,TRBJ2-2,TGCAGTGCTACCCGAACCGGGGAGCTGTTTTTT,CSATRTGELFF
TRBV11-2,NA,NA,TRBJ1-5,TGTGCCAGCAGCCCCCTCGGGGGCATTCAGCCCCAGCATTTT,CASSPLGGIQPQHF
TRBV28,once,NA,TRBJ1-2,TGTGCCAGCAGCCCTTCTTTTCTTGGCTACACCTTC,CASSPSFLGYTF
TRBV5-1,NA,TRBD1,TRBJ2-5,TGCGCCAGCATGGGGACTTGGACAGGGAGGGAGACCCAGTACTTC,CASMGTWTGRETQYF
TRBV28,NA,NA,TRBJ2-1,TGTGCCAGCAGTTTTTTCGGGAACAGGGCAACCTACAATGAGCAGTTCTTC,CASSFFGNRATYNEQFF
TRBV7-2,NA,NA,TRBJ1-1,TGTGCCAGCAGCTCATACCCTCCCGGTGCGGCCGACACTGAAGCTTTCTTT,CASSSYPPGAADTEAFF
TRBV27,NA,TRBD1,TRBJ1-2,TGTGCCAGCAGCCGGGCCGGGACAGACTTGGGCTACACCTTC,CASSRAGTDLGYTF
TRBV18,NA,TRBD1,TRBJ1-5,TGTGCCAGCTCACGGGACAGGGCCCTCAATCAGCCCCAGCATTTT,CASSRDRALNQPQHF
TRBV6-4,NA,TRBD1,TRBJ2-3,TGTGCCAGCAGCGGGACAGGGGCGGCGAAAGATACGCAGTATTTT,CASSGTGAAKDTQYF
TRBV25-1,NA,NA,TRBJ1-5,TGTGCCAGCAGCCCCGTGGGCCAGGACAATCAGCCCCAGCATTTT,CASSPVGQDNQPQHF
TRBV7-2,NA,NA,TRBJ2-7,TGTGCCAGCAGCTTAGGGTCGGAGGGTAGATCCTACGAGCAGTACTTC,CASSLGSEGRSYEQYF
TRBV9,once,NA,TRBJ2-1,TGTGCCAGCAGCCCTTGGGGGGGGCTAGGCAATGAGCAGTTCTTC,CASSPWGGLGNEQFF